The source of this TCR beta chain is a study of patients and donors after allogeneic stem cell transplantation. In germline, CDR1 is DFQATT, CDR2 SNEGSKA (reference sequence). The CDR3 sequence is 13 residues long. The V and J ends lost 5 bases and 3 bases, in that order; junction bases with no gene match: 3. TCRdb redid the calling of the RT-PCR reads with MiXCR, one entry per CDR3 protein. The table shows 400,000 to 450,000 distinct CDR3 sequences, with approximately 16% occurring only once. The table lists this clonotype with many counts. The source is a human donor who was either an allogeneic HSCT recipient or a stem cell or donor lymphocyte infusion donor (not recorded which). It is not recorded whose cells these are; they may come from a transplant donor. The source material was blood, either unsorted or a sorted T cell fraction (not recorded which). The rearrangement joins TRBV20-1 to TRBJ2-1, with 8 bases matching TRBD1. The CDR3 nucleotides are TGCAGTGCTCGACAGGGGAACTACAATGAGCAGTTCTTC. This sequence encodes CSARQGNYNEQFF.